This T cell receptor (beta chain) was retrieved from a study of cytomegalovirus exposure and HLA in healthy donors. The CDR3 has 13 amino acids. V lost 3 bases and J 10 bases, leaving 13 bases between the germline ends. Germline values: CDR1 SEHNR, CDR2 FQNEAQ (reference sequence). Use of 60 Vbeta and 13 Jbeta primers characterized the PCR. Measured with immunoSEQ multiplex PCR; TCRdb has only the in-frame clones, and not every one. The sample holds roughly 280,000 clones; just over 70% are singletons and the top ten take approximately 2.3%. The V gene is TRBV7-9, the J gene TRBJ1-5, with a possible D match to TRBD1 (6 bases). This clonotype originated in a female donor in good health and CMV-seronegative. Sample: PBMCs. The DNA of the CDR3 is TGTGCCAGCAGCTTGGGGGGGCTAGGACCCCAGCATTTT. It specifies CASSLGGLGPQHF.